The T cell receptor (beta chain) under discussion was sequenced for a study of T cells after yellow fever vaccination. For TCR, cDNA came from 5'RACE template switching, which added a universal primer site and UMIs. A single record per CDR3 protein comes from TCRdb applying MiXCR to the 5' RACE reads. This sample carries some 500,000 distinct CDR3 sequences, roughly 14% of them seen once, and the ten largest clones take over 12%. There are many counts of this clonotype. The receptor comes from a man aged 25-40 years who received the YFV17D yellow fever vaccine. The sequencing here drew on PBMCs, taken on the day of the yellow fever booster vaccination.

Here the CDR3 reads CASSPTSGRGVTYF. The CDR3 coding sequence is TGTGCCAGCAGCCCGACTAGCGGGAGGGGGGTTACGTATTTT. This chain uses TRBV7-2 with TRBJ2-3; TRBD2 matches at 14 bases. The CDR3 is 14 residues long. V trimming: 5 bases; J trimming: 14 bases; junction bases outside the gene matches: 9. Germline assignment: CDR1 SGHTA and CDR2 FQGNSA.